This T cell receptor (beta chain) was documented in a study of post-analysis software for immune sequencing data. For the study at large: As for disease course, relapsing-remitting, secondary progressive and progressive-relapsing multiple sclerosis were all included. Study-wide results and limits: There was significantly lower normalized Chao1 diversity in multiple sclerosis patients than in controls. In patients, TRBV5-6, TRBV5-1 and TRBV20-1 belonged to five TRBV segments found more frequently than in controls. Those samples that were prepared in the same batch co-clustered strongly by F measure.

This clonotype was seen a handful of times. As yet, its antigen is unknown. Unique molecular identifiers had been added to the TCR beta cDNA libraries. TCRdb processed the PCR reads anew with MiXCR; each CDR3 protein has one entry. The sample contains a few hundred thousand distinct CDR3 sequences, nearly 45% of which appear only once. V gave up 0 bases and J gave up 4 bases; unmatched junction bases: 4. The CDR3 is 15 residues long. Germline assignment: CDR1 SGDLS and CDR2 YYNGEE. Sequencing was carried out using blood. This clonotype was obtained from a girl aged 5 to 17 with multiple sclerosis. The rearrangement links TRBV9 to TRBJ2-1, with TRBD2 matching 7 bases. For the CDR3, the DNA is TGTGCCAGCAGCGTAGTAGGACTAGGGTACAATGAGCAGTTCTTC. Translation: CASSVVGLGYNEQFF. Combining the CDR3 with reference TRBV9 and TRBJ2-1 gives the whole variable domain DSGVTQTPKHLITATGQRVTLRCSPRSGDLSVYWYQQSLDQGLQFLIQYYNGEERAKGNILERFSAQQFPDLHSELNLSSLELGDSALYFCASSVVGLGYNEQFFGPGTRLTVL.